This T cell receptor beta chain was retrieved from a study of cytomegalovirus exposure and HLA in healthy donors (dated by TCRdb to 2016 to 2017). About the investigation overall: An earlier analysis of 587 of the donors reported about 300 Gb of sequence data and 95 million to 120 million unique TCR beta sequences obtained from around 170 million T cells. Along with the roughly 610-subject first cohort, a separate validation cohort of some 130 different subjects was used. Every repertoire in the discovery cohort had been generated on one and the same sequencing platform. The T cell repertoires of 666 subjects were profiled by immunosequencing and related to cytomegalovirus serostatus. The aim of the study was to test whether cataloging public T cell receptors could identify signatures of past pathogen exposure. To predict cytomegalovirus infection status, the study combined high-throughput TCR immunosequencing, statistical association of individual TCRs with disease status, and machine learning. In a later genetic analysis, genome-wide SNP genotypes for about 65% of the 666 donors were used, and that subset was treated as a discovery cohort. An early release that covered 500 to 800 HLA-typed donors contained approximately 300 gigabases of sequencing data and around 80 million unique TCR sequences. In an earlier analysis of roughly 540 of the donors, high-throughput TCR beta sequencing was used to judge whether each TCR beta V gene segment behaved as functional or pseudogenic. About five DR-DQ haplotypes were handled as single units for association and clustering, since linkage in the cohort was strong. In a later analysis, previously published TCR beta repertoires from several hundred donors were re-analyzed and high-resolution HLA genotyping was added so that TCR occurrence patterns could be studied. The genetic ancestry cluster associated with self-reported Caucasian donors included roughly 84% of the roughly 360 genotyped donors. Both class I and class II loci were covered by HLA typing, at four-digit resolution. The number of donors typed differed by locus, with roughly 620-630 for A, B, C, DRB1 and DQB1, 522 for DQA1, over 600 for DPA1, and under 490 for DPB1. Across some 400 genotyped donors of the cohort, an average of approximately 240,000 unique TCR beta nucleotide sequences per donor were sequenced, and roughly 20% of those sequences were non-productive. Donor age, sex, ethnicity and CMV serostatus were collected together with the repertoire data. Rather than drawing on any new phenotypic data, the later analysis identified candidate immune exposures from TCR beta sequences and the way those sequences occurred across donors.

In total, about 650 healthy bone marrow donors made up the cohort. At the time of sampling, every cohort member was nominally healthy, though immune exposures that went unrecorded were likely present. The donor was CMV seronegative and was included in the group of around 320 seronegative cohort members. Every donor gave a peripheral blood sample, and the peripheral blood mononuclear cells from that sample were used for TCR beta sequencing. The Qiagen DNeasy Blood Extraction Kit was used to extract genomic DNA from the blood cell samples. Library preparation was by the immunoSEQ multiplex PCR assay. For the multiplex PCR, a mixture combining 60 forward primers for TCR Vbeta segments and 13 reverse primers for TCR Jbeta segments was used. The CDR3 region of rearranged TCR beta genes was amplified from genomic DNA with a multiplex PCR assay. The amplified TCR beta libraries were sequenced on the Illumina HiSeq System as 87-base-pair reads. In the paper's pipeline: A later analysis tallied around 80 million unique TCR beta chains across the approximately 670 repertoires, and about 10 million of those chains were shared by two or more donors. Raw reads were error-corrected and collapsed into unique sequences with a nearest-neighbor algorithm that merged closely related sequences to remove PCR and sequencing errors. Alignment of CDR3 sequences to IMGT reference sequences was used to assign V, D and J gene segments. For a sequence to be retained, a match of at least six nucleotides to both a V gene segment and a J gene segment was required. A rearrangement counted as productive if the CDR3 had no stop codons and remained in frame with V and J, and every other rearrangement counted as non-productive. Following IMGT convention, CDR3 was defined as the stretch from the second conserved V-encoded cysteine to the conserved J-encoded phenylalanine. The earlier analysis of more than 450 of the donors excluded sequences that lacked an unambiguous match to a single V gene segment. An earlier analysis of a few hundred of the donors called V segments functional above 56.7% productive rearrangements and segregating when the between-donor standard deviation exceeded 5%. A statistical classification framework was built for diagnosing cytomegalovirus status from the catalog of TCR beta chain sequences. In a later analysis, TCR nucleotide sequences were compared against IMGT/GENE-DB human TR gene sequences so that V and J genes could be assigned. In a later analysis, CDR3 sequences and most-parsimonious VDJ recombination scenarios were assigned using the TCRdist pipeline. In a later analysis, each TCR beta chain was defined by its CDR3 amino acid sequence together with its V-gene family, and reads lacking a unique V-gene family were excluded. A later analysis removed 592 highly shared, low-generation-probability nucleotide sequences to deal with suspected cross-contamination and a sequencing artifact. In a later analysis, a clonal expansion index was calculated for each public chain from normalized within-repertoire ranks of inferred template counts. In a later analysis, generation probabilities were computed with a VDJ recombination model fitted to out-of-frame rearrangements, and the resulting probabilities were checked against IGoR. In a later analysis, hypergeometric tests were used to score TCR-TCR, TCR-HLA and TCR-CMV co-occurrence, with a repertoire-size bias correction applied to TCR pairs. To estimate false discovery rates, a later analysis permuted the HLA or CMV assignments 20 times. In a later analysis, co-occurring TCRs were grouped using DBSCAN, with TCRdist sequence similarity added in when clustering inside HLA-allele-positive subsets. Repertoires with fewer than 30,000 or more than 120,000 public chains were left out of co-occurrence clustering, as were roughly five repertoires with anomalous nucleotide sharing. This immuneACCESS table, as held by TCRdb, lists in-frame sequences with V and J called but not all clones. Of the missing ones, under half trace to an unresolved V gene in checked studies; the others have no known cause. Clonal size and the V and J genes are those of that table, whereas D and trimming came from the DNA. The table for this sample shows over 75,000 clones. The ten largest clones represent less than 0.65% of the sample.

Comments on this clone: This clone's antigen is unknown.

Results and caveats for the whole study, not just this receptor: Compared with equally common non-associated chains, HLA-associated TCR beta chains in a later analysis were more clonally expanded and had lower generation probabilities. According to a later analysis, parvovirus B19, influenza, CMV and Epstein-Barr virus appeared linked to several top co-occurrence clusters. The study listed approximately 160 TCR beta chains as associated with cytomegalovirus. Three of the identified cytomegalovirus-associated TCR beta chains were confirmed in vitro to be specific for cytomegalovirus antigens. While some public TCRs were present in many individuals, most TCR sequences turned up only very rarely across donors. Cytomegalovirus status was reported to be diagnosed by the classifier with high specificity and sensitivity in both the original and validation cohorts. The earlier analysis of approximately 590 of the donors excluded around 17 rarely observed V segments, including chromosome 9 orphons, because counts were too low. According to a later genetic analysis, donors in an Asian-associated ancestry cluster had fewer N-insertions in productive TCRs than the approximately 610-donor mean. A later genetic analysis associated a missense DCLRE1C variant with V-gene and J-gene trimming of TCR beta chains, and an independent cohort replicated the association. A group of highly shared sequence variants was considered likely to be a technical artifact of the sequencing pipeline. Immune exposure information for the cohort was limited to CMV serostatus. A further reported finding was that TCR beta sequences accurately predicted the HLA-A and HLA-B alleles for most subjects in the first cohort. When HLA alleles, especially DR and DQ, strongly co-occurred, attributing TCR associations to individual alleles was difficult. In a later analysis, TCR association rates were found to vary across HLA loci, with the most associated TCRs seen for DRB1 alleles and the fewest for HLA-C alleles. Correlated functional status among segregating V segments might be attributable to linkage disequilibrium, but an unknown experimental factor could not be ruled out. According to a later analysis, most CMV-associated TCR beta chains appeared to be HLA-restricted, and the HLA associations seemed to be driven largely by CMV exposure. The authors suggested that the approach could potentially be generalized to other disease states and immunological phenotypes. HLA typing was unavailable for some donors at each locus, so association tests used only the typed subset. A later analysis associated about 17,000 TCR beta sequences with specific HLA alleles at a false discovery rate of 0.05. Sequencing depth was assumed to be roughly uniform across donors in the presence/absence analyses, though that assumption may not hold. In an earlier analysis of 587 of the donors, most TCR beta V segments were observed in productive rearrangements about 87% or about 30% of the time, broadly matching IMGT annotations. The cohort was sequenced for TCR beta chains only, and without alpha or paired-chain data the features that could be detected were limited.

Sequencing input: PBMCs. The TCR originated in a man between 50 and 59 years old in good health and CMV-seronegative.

In nucleotides, the sequence is TGTGCCAGCAGCGTTCAGGGGGCATCCTATAATTCACCCCTCCACTTT. Its amino acids are CASSVQGASYNSPLHF. The sequence links TRBV9 to TRBJ1-6; TRBD1 fits 8 bases in the junction. The CDR3, cysteine through phenylalanine, is 16 amino acids long. The sequence is cut down to CDR3 DNA, 48 bases in frame from base 1. Trimming removed 2 bases from V and 1 base from J; the gene matches leave 2 bases unexplained. The germline V gene provides CDR1 SGDLS and CDR2 YYNGEE.